These T cell receptor beta chains were read from a single sample in a study of blood T cell repertoires in COVID-19. Clones were sequenced by immunoSEQ multiplex PCR, and TCRdb holds only the in-frame ones, with some missing. The sample consists of 150,000 to 200,000 clones, about four fifths of them appearing once. The sample consisted of peripheral blood. These TCRs come from a woman of 80 years or more with acute or convalescent COVID-19. CDR3s leave out the opening cysteine and the closing phenylalanine or tryptophan.

length: 14; V: TRBV6-5; CDR3: ASSYSGTGGTYEQY
length: 12; V: TRBV11-1; CDR3: ASSLGGKGETQY
length: 12; V: TRBV12-5; CDR3: ASGPGGSDTEAF
length: 11; V: TRBV5-1; CDR3: ATRTGAATEAF
length: 14; V: TRBV4-1; CDR3: ASSQSGTGRNQPQH
length: 11; V: TRBV7-2; CDR3: ASSLAGSDEAF
length: 13; V: TRBV28; CDR3: ASSWGGSSYNEQF
length: 13; V: TRBV6-1; CDR3: ASSEHDRGGTPLH
length: 10; V: TRBV2; CDR3: ASSGGGYGYT
length: 13; V: TRBV28; CDR3: ASSSPYRDRGGYT
length: 14; V: TRBV21-1; CDR3: ASSKSSQATNYGYT
length: 10; V: TRBV2; CDR3: ASTPRDTEAF
length: 17; V: TRBV5-4; CDR3: ASSFSRFFSGRRTDTQY
length: 16; V: TRBV28; CDR3: ASRPSGLAGAYVYEQY
length: 11; V: TRBV29-1; CDR3: SVYNRGNTEAF
length: 13; V: TRBV6-5; CDR3: ASSYTGALNTEAF
length: 12; V: TRBV19; CDR3: ASRSRARDTEAF
length: 10; V: TRBV28; CDR3: ASSLRGLGYT
length: 13; V: TRBV5-1; CDR3: ASSLVASPGETQY
length: 12; V: TRBV29-1; CDR3: SVEVAGGTDTQY
length: 13; V: TRBV7-6; CDR3: ASSSPTGTTGELF
length: 11; V: TRBV28; CDR3: ASRPQGARGYT
length: 15; V: TRBV3-1/TRBV3-2; CDR3: ASSPAVPGLAGETQY
length: 13; V: TRBV5-4; CDR3: ASSLLTGPIVTQY
length: 11; V: TRBV12-3/TRBV12-4; CDR3: ASSLGGRTEAF
length: 13; V: TRBV6-5; CDR3: ASSYASRNTGELF
length: 19; V: TRBV4-1; CDR3: ASSQRAPGLAGGRVGDTQY
length: 16; V: TRBV13; CDR3: ASSPGTQLAGIADTQY
length: 14; V: TRBV7-9; CDR3: ASSLTGDYSGNTIY
length: 12; V: TRBV7-2; CDR3: ASSTSGGAYEQY
length: 11; V: TRBV28; CDR3: ASSLRWEEKLF
length: 11; V: TRBV2; CDR3: ASYPGLPYGYT
length: 15; V: TRBV9; CDR3: ASSVGLQVGRNNEQF
length: 13; V: TRBV6-5; CDR3: ASSWNGYTDQPQH
length: 15; V: TRBV5-1; CDR3: ASSVPPGQAGSYGYT
length: 13; V: TRBV28; CDR3: ASSFASGAQETQY
length: 10; V: TRBV3-1/TRBV3-2; CDR3: ASSHGGSPLH
length: 13; V: TRBV28; CDR3: ASSNGQGPQETQY
length: 13; V: TRBV7-2; CDR3: ASSLGDSRNQPQH
length: 12; V: TRBV7-9; CDR3: ASSRRTGDTEAF
length: 14; V: TRBV4-1; CDR3: ASSQDLREPSYEQY
length: 11; V: TRBV19; CDR3: ATRDRGRYEQY
length: 12; V: TRBV5-1; CDR3: ASSLQEGNTEAF
length: 12; V: TRBV18; CDR3: ASSQGASGDTQY
length: 15; V: TRBV23-1; CDR3: ARPLQGLLISNTEAF
length: 11; V: TRBV2; CDR3: ASIKTQNTEAF
length: 13; V: TRBV6-5; CDR3: ASRSRDRLWPPLH
length: 11; V: TRBV29-1; CDR3: SVKTGGFAEAF
length: 12; V: TRBV28; CDR3: ASSWDRGRSPLH
length: 12; V: TRBV18; CDR3: ASSLGTGGDGYT
length: 12; V: TRBV7-8; CDR3: ASSLGSPQGTQY